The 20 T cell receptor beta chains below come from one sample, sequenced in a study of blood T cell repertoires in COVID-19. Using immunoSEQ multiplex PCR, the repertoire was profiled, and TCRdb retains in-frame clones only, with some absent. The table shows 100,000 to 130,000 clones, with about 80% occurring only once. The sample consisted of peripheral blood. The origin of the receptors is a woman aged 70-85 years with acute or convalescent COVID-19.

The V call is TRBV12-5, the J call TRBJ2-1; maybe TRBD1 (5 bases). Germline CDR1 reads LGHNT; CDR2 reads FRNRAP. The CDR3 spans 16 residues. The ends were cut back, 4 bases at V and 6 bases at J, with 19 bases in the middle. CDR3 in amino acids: CASGSPGFFATNEQFF. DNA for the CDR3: TGTGCTAGTGGTTCACCAGGGTTTTTCGCGACCAATGAGCAGTTCTTC.

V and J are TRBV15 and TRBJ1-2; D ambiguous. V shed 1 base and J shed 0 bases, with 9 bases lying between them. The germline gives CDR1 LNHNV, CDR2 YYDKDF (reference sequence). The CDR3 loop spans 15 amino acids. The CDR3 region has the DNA TGTGCCACCAGCAGAGGAGCCGGGGCTAACTATGGCTACACCTTC. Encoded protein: CATSRGAGANYGYTF.

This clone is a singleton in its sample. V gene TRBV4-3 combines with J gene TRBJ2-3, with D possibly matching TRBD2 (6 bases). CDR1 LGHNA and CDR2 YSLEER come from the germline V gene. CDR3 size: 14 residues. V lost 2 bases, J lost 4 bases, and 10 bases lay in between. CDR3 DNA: TGCGCCAGCAGCCAAACCGGGGGTTCAGATACGCAGTATTTT. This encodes CASSQTGGSDTQYF.

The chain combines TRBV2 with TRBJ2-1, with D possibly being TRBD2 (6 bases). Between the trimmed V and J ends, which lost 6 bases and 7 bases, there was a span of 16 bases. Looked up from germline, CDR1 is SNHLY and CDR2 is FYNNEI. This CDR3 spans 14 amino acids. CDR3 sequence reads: CASSRDLATNEQFF. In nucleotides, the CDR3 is TGTGCCAGCAGCAGAGATCTAGCGACGAATGAGCAGTTCTTC.

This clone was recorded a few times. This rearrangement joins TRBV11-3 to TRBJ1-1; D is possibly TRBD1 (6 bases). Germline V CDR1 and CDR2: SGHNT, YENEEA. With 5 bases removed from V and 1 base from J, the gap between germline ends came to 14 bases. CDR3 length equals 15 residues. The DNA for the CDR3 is TGTGCCAGCAGCCCCCCGGGGGGCGAGAACACTGAAGCTTTCTTT. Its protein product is CASSPPGGENTEAFF.

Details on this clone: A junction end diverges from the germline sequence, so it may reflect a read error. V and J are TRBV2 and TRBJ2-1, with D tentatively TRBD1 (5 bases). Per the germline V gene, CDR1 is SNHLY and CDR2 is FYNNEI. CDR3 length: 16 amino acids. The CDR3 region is CASTEEAGMIYNEQFF. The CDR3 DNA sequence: TGTGCCAGCACTGAAGAGGCAGGGATGATATACAATGAGCAGTTCTTC.

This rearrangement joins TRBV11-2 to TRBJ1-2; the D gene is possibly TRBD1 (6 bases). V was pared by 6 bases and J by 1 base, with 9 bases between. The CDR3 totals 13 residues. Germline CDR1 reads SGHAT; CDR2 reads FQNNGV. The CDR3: CASSADSNYGYTF. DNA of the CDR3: TGTGCCAGCAGTGCGGACAGTAACTATGGCTACACCTTC. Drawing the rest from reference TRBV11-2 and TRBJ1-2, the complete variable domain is EAGVAQSPRYKIIEKRQSVAFWCNPISGHATLYWYQQILGQGPKLLIQFQNNGVVDDSQLPKDRFSAERLKGVDSTLKIQPAKLEDSAVYLCASSADSNYGYTFGSGTRLTVV.

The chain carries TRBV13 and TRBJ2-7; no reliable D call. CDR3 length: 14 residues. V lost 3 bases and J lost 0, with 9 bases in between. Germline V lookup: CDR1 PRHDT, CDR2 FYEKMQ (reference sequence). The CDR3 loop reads CASSFGDLSYEQYF. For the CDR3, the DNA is TGTGCCAGCAGCTTTGGAGACCTCTCCTACGAGCAGTACTTC.

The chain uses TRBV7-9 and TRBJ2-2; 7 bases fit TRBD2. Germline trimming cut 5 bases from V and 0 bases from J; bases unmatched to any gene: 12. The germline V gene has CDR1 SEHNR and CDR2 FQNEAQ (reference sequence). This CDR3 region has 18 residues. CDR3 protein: CASSRIGVAGANTGELFF. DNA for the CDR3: TGTGCCAGCAGCCGTATCGGGGTAGCGGGCGCGAACACCGGGGAGCTGTTTTTT.

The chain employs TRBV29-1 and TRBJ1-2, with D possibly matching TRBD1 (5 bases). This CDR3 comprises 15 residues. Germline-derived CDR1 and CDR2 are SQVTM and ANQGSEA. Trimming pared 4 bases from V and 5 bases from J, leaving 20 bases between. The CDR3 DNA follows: TGCAGCGTTGGTCTGGGAGGAGGGGATCCTTATGGCTACACCTTC. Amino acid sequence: CSVGLGGGDPYGYTF. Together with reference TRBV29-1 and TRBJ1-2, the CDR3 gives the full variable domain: SAVISQKPSRDICQRGTSLTIQCQVDSQVTMMFWYRQQPGQSLTLIATANQGSEATYESGFVIDKFPISRPNLTFSTLTVSNMSPEDSSIYLCSVGLGGGDPYGYTFGSGTRLTVV.

Here the CDR3 DNA reads TGCGCCAGCAGACTAAGATTGACAGACAATCAGCCCCAGCATTTT. The encoded protein is CASRLRLTDNQPQHF. V gene TRBV4-1 combines with J gene TRBJ1-5; maybe TRBD1 (5 bases). The CDR3 extends over 15 amino acids. Trimming removed 6 bases from V and 3 bases from J, with 15 bases in between. The V gene's germline CDR1 is MGHRA and CDR2 YSYEKL.

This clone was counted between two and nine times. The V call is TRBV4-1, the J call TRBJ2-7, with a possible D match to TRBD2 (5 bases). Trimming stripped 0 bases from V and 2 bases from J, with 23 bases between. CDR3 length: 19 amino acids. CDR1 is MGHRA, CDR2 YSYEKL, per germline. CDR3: CASSQEYNEVGAITYEQYF. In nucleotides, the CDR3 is TGCGCCAGCAGCCAAGAATATAACGAGGTGGGAGCCATTACCTACGAGCAGTACTTC.

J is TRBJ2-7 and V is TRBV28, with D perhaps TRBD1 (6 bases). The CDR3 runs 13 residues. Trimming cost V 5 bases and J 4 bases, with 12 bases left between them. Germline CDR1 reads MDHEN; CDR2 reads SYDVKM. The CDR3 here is CASSTGTQYEQYF. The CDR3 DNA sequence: TGTGCCAGCAGTACCGGGACACAGTACGAGCAGTACTTC.

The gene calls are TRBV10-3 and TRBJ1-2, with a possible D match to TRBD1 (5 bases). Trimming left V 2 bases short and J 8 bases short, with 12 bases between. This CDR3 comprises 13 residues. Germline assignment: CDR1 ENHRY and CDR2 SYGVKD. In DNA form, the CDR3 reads TGTGCCATCAGTGAGGACACCCGGGGGGGCTACACCTTC. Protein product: CAISEDTRGGYTF.

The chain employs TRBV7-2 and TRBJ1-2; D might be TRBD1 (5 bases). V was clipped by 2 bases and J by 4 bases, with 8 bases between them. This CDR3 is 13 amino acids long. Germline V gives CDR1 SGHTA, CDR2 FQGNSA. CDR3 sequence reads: CASSLWGPYGYTF. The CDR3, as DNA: TGTGCCAGCAGCTTATGGGGCCCCTATGGCTACACCTTC. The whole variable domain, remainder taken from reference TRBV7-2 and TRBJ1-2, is GAGVSQSPSNKVTEKGKDVELRCDPISGHTALYWYRQSLGQGLEFLIYFQGNSAPDKSGLPSDRFSAERTGGSVSTLTIQRTQQEDSAVYLCASSLWGPYGYTFGSGTRLTVV.

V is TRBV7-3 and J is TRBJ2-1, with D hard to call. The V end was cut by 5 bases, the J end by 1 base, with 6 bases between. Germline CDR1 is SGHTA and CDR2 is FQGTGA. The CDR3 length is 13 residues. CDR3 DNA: TGTGCCAGCAGCCTGGAGTCCTACAATGAGCAGTTCTTC. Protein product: CASSLESYNEQFF.

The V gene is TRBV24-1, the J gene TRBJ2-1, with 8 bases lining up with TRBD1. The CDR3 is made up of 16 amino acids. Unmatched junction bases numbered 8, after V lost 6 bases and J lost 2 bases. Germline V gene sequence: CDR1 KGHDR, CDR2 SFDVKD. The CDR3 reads CATSTNGQGAYNEQFF. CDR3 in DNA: TGTGCCACCAGTACGAATGGACAGGGCGCCTACAATGAGCAGTTCTTC.

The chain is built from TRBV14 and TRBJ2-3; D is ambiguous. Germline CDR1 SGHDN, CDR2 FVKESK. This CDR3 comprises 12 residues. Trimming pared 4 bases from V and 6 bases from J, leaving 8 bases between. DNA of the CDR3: TGTGCCAGCAGCCCGACTTGGGATACGCAGTATTTT. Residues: CASSPTWDTQYF.

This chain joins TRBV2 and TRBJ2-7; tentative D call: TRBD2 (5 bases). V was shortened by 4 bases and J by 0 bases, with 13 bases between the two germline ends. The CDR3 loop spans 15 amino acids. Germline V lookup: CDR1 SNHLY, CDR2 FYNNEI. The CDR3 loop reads CASSARRYLSYEQYF. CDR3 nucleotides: TGTGCCAGCAGTGCCAGGAGGTACCTCTCCTACGAGCAGTACTTC.

The CDR3, as DNA: TGTGCCAGCAGTGGGCAGGCCTTGAACACTGAAGCTTTCTTT. It codes for CASSGQALNTEAFF. This sequence joins TRBV2 and TRBJ1-1, with D unresolved. This CDR3 contains 14 residues. Germline V CDR1 and CDR2: SNHLY, FYNNEI. Trimming stripped 4 bases from V and 0 bases from J, with 9 bases between.